This T cell receptor (beta chain) was recorded in a study of CD8+ T cells in alopecia areata. This CDR3 is built from 12 residues. V dropped 8 bases and J dropped 0 bases, with 6 bases sitting between them. The V gene's germline CDR1 is MDHEN and CDR2 SYDVKM. As the sequencing template, cDNA was produced by extracting RNA and reverse transcribing it. Clones were read by immunoSEQ multiplex PCR, and TCRdb kept only the in-frame ones, dropping some. The table includes 98,000 or so clones, 55% to 75% detected once. Sample: CD8+ T cells sorted from blood. The sequence was obtained from a human donor in good health. The chain couples TRBV28 to TRBJ2-3; no clear D gene. CDR3 amino acids: CASYDSTDTQYF. CDR3 bases: TGTGCCAGCTACGACAGCACAGATACGCAGTATTTT.